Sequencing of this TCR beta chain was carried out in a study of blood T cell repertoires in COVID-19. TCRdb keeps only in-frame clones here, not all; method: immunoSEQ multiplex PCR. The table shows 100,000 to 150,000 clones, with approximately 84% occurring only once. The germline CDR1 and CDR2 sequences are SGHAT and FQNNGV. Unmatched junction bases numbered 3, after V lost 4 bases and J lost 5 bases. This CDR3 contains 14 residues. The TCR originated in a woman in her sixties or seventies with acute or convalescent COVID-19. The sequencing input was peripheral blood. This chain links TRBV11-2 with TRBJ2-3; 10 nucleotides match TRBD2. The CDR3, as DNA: TGTGCCAGCAGCTATAGCGGGGGGATAGATACGCAGTATTTT. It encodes CASSYSGGIDTQYF.